The clone carrying this T cell receptor beta chain was seen more than once but under ten times. This specimen belongs to a study of beta chain features in type 1 diabetes. Trimming at V came to 5 bases and at J to 3 bases, leaving 9 bases not matched to a gene. The germline gives CDR1 SEHNR, CDR2 FQNEAQ (reference sequence). The CDR3 consists of 15 residues. The sequenced template was cDNA made from the entire isolated RNA. The method was immunoSEQ multiplex PCR; TCRdb's version includes in-frame clones alone and lacks a portion of them. The repertoire holds 860,000 or so clones, about a sixth seen once, with 0.023% in the top ten.

The TCR was taken from a woman aged 18-29 years in good health. V usage is TRBV7-9 and J usage is TRBJ2-5; TRBD1 aligns across 7 bases. The material sequenced was naive CD4+ T cells from blood. Here the CDR3 reads CASSPRPGGEETQYF. The CDR3 DNA reads as TGTGCCAGCAGCCCCCGGCCAGGGGGTGAAGAGACCCAGTACTTC.